The 7 T cell receptor beta chains presented below share a single source sample, sequenced in a study of identical twins. TCRdb re-derived calls from the 5' RACE reads in MiXCR, one entry per CDR3 protein. The repertoire holds under 350,000 distinct CDR3 sequences, roughly 9% seen once, with approximately 6.5% in the top ten. Another study also made use of these data, one on yellow fever vaccine responses in identical twins.

Sequencing was carried out using CD8+ T cells sorted from blood. These receptors were taken from a woman aged 18-35 years in good health.

This clonotype was seen at least ten times. The CDR3 nucleotides are TGCAGCGTTGTCTGGCCTAGCGGGAGGACTAGCACAGATACGCAGTATTTT. Translated, it gives CSVVWPSGRTSTDTQYF. J is TRBJ2-3 and V is TRBV29-1; 11 nucleotides agree with TRBD2. The V and J ends lost 4 bases and 0 bases, in that order; junction bases with no gene match: 9. Germline-derived CDR1 and CDR2 are SQVTM and ANQGSEA. This CDR3 is built from 17 residues.

This clonotype came up many times. V usage is TRBV28 and J usage is TRBJ2-7, with D uncertain. The CDR3 extends over 14 amino acids. V lost 5 bases and J 3 bases, leaving 14 bases between the germline ends. Germline V CDR1 and CDR2: MDHEN, SYDVKM. CDR3 sequence reads: CASSQAGDLYEQYF. The CDR3, as DNA: TGTGCCAGCAGTCAGGCAGGTGACCTCTACGAGCAGTACTTC. Based on the CDR3 plus reference TRBV28 and TRBJ2-7, the full variable domain is DVKVTQSSRYLVKRTGEKVFLECVQDMDHENMFWYRQDPGLGLRLIYFSYDVKMKEKGDIPEGYSVSREKKERFSLILESASTNQTSMYLCASSQAGDLYEQYFGPGTRLTVT.

This clonotype was picked up a small number of times. The V gene is TRBV4-2, the J gene TRBJ2-6, with a tentative D call TRBD2 (6 bases). The V end was cut by 0 bases, the J end by 3 bases, with 6 bases between. The CDR3 has 15 amino acids. Germline V gene data show CDR1 as LGHNA and CDR2 as YNFKEQ. The CDR3 loop is CASSQEGGGANVLTF. The DNA for the CDR3 is TGTGCCAGCAGCCAAGAGGGGGGTGGGGCCAACGTCCTGACTTTC.

The V and J genes are TRBV10-3 and TRBJ2-1; TRBD2 aligns across 11 bases. The CDR3 is made up of 14 amino acids. The V and J ends lost 6 bases and 7 bases, in that order; junction bases with no gene match: 5. From germline, CDR1 is ENHRY and CDR2 SYGVKD. CDR3 amino acids: CAIRPTSGGNEQFF. CDR3 bases: TGTGCCATCAGGCCTACTAGCGGGGGAAATGAGCAGTTCTTC.

This clonotype was seen repeatedly, ten times or more. This sequence joins TRBV4-1 and TRBJ2-3; no clear D gene. This CDR3 contains 17 residues. Trimming pared 0 bases from V and 2 bases from J, leaving 15 bases between. Per germline, CDR1 MGHRA and CDR2 YSYEKL. In nucleotides, the CDR3 is TGCGCCAGCAGCCAAGATTCGGGCCAGCGAGACACAGATACGCAGTATTTT. Its translation: CASSQDSGQRDTDTQYF.

The rearrangement links TRBV19 to TRBJ2-3; D possibly corresponds to TRBD1 (8 bases). V lost 6 bases to trimming and J lost 1 base, with 29 bases between them. The CDR3 consists of 20 residues. Looked up from germline, CDR1 is LNHDA and CDR2 is SQIVND (reference sequence). The CDR3 coding sequence is TGTGCCAGTAGCCCGGAGGGGGGGGTGGACAGGGCCTTTGGCACAGATACGCAGTATTTT. Amino acids: CASSPEGGVDRAFGTDTQYF.

This clonotype showed up many times. The V gene is TRBV7-9, the J gene TRBJ2-1; D not certain. CDR1 and CDR2 (germline): SEHNR, FQNEAQ (reference sequence). The V end was cut by 6 bases, the J end by 5 bases, with 5 bases between. The CDR3 consists of 11 residues. CDR3: CASRGHNEQFF. DNA of the CDR3: TGTGCCAGCAGGGGCCACAATGAGCAGTTCTTC.